These 19 T cell receptor beta chains share one sample of origin, sequenced in a study of cytomegalovirus exposure and HLA in healthy donors. PCR was performed using 60 Vbeta and 13 Jbeta primers. TCRdb's table, derived via immunoSEQ multiplex PCR, lists solely in-frame clones and lacks some. This table holds about 89,000 clones, approximately 70% found once. The source material was PBMCs. These receptors originate from a man between 25 and 39 years old in good health and CMV-seronegative.

The chain recombines TRBV7-9 with TRBJ1-1; 7 bases align to TRBD1. In germline, CDR1 is SEHNR, CDR2 FQNEAQ (reference sequence). CDR3 length equals 14 residues. V shed 5 bases, J shed 0 bases, and the junction held 3 bases outside the gene matches. The DNA of the CDR3 is TGTGCCAGCAGCCAGGGACAGCTGAACACTGAAGCTTTCTTT. Encoded protein: CASSQGQLNTEAFF.

The chain employs TRBV7-2 and TRBJ2-7; TRBD2 might be the D (6 bases). The CDR3 has 15 residues. The germline V gene has CDR1 SGHTA and CDR2 FQGNSA. V was clipped by 5 bases and J by 4 bases, with 18 bases between them. The CDR3 nucleotides read TGTGCCAGCAGCCGAGGAGGGGAAGGAGGGTACGAGCAGTACTTC. Its protein product is CASSRGGEGGYEQYF.

This clone was detected only a few times. V gene TRBV29-1 combines with J gene TRBJ2-7, with 14 bases aligning to TRBD2. The CDR3 consists of 14 residues. Germline CDR1 reads SQVTM; CDR2 reads ANQGSEA. The J segment lost 5 bases and the V segment lost 3 bases, leaving 3 bases of the junction unmatched. CDR3 loop: CSVEGLAGENEQYF. The CDR3 DNA reads as TGCAGCGTTGAGGGACTAGCGGGGGAAAACGAGCAGTACTTC.

The chain has TRBV28 and TRBJ1-1; D might be TRBD1 (6 bases). This CDR3 contains 13 residues. V lost 5 bases to trimming and J lost 5 bases, with 12 bases between them. CDR1 and CDR2 from the germline V gene are MDHEN and SYDVKM. This CDR3 reads CASSPQGRTEAFF. The CDR3 nucleotides are TGTGCCAGCAGTCCACAGGGTCGGACTGAAGCTTTCTTT.

This chain connects TRBV5-3 to TRBJ2-3, with 7 positions matching TRBD1. TRBV5-3 is filed as an ORF, its function uncertain. The J segment lost 0 bases and the V segment lost 10 bases, leaving 8 bases of the junction unmatched. This CDR3 is 14 amino acids long. The CDR3 nucleotides read TGTGCCGGCCGGACAGGCTCTAGCACAGATACGCAGTATTTT. Protein sequence: CAGRTGSSTDTQYF.

In its sample, this clone was seen a few times. The rearrangement uses TRBV5-1 and TRBJ2-7, with 7 bases identical to TRBD2. CDR3 length: 13 residues. Germline V CDR1 and CDR2: SGHRS, YFSETQ. The V segment lost 3 bases and the J segment 3 bases; nucleotides outside the gene matches: 3. The CDR3 protein is CASSSGLDYEQYF. The DNA for the CDR3 is TGCGCCAGCAGCTCCGGACTAGACTACGAGCAGTACTTC.

The J gene is TRBJ1-1, the V gene TRBV5-1; no clear D gene. Trimming pared 0 bases from V and 7 bases from J, leaving 16 bases between. Germline assignment: CDR1 SGHRS and CDR2 YFSETQ. The CDR3 covers 15 residues. This CDR3 reads CASSLAAGSTHEAFF. Written as DNA, the CDR3 is TGCGCCAGCAGCTTGGCGGCGGGCTCCACTCATGAAGCTTTCTTT.

V usage is TRBV6-1 and J usage is TRBJ2-7, with TRBD1 identical over 9 bases. The germline CDR1 and CDR2 sequences are MNHNS and SASEGT. The CDR3 extends over 12 amino acids. With V trimmed by 8 bases and J by 3 bases, 2 bases remained unmatched. CDR3 amino acids: CASGQGRYEQYF. CDR3 DNA sequence: TGTGCCAGCGGACAGGGGCGCTACGAGCAGTACTTC.

The chain combines TRBV10-2 with TRBJ2-3; 7 bases fit TRBD1. CDR3 length equals 14 residues. CDR1 and CDR2 (germline): WSHSY, SAAADI. V lost 7 bases to trimming and J lost 4 bases; unmatched junction nucleotides: 8. CDR3: CASTRGPPADTQYF. DNA for the CDR3: TGCGCCAGCACTAGGGGGCCACCGGCAGATACGCAGTATTTT.

This clone was detected only a few times. CDR3 nucleotide sequence: TGCAGCGTTGAACCGGGACAGGGGAGCTCCTACAATGAGCAGTTCTTC. Protein: CSVEPGQGSSYNEQFF. This chain links TRBV29-1 with TRBJ2-1, with 10 bases lining up with TRBD1. This CDR3 has 16 residues. Germline-derived CDR1 and CDR2 are SQVTM and ANQGSEA. Trimming removed 2 bases from V and 0 bases from J; junction bases left unmatched: 4.

CDR3 residues: CAWGQRSQETQYF. DNA for the CDR3: TGTGCCTGGGGTCAGCGGAGCCAAGAGACCCAGTACTTC. The V and J genes are TRBV30 and TRBJ2-5; possibly TRBD2 for D (5 bases). This CDR3 has 13 residues. V was cut by 5 bases and J by 1 base, with 11 bases left in between. Germline CDR1 GTSNPN, CDR2 SVGIG (reference sequence). Using reference TRBV30 and TRBJ2-5 for the parts outside the CDR3, the full variable domain is SQTIHQWPATLVQPVGSPLSLECTVEGTSNPNLYWYRQAAGRGLQLLFYSVGIGQISSEVPQNLSASRPQDRQFILSSKKLLLSDSGFYLCAWGQRSQETQYFGPGTRLLVL.

The chain is built from TRBV6-9 and TRBJ2-7, with a possible D match to TRBD2 (6 bases). This CDR3 region has 13 residues. Germline V lookup: CDR1 MNHGY, CDR2 SVAAGI. The CDR3 bases are TGTGGCACAACGCGGGATTCTACCTACGAGCAGTACTTC. It specifies CGTTRDSTYEQYF.

The chain links TRBV28 to TRBJ2-3; 10 positions agree with TRBD1. Germline CDR1 MDHEN, CDR2 SYDVKM. Trimming at V came to 5 bases and at J to 4 bases, leaving 9 bases not matched to a gene. The CDR3 loop spans 16 amino acids. CDR3 bases: TGTGCCAGCAGTCTGCCGGGACAGGGGTTATCAGATACGCAGTATTTT. Amino acids: CASSLPGQGLSDTQYF.

This sequence joins TRBV4-1 and TRBJ1-3, with unresolved D. Trimming stripped 5 bases from V and 1 base from J, with 9 bases between. Germline V gene lookup returns CDR1 MGHRA and CDR2 YSYEKL. This CDR3 is built from 14 residues. CDR3 nucleotide sequence: TGCGCCAGCAGCGAGAGGTATTCTGGAAACACCATATATTTT. Protein: CASSERYSGNTIYF.

Comments on this clone: The sample contains more than one DNA sequence encoding this CDR3. The chain couples TRBV30 to TRBJ1-5, with D possibly being TRBD1 (5 bases). V was cut by 0 bases and J by 4 bases, with 10 bases left in between. This CDR3 is 14 amino acids long. CDR1 and CDR2 from the germline V gene are GTSNPN and SVGIG (reference sequence). The CDR3 nucleotides read TGTGCCTGGAGTGTAATGGCAGGGAATCAGCCCCAGCATTTT. Translation: CAWSVMAGNQPQHF.

This clone showed up just a few times. The V gene is TRBV19, the J gene TRBJ2-7, with TRBD1 identical over 12 bases. The germline gives CDR1 LNHDA, CDR2 SQIVND (reference sequence). This CDR3 contains 15 residues. With V trimmed by 4 bases and J by 6 bases, 7 bases remained unmatched. The chain's CDR3 is CASSTWGTGGGEQYF. CDR3 sequence (DNA): TGTGCCAGTAGTACATGGGGGACAGGGGGCGGCGAGCAGTACTTC.

The V gene is TRBV6-4, the J gene TRBJ2-7, with D perhaps TRBD1 (5 bases). The CDR3 extends over 15 amino acids. Deletions cut 5 bases from V and 2 bases from J, with 16 bases between. CDR1 is MRHNA and CDR2 is SNTAGT in the germline V gene. The CDR3 DNA reads as TGTGCCAGCAGTCTCTACCTGGCAGGGCCCTACGAGCAGTACTTC. Its translation is CASSLYLAGPYEQYF.

Remarks on this clone: Sequence at one end of the junction differs from germline and may be a read error. This chain joins TRBV7-9 and TRBJ1-1; the D gene is possibly TRBD1 (6 bases). The CDR3 has 15 residues. Germline CDR1 and CDR2: SEHNR and FQNEAQ (reference sequence). This CDR3 is CSSSLIDDRPRGAFF. CDR3 bases: TGTTCCAGCAGCTTAATCGATGACAGGCCCAGGGGAGCTTTCTTT.

The V and J genes are TRBV28 and TRBJ1-4; possible D gene TRBD1, 6 bases. This CDR3 spans 13 amino acids. The germline V gene encodes CDR1 MDHEN and CDR2 SYDVKM. V shed 6 bases and J shed 7 bases, with 12 bases lying between them. The CDR3 region has the DNA TGTGCCAGCAGCCGGGACACGGGTGAAAAACTGTTTTTT. Translating gives CASSRDTGEKLFF.